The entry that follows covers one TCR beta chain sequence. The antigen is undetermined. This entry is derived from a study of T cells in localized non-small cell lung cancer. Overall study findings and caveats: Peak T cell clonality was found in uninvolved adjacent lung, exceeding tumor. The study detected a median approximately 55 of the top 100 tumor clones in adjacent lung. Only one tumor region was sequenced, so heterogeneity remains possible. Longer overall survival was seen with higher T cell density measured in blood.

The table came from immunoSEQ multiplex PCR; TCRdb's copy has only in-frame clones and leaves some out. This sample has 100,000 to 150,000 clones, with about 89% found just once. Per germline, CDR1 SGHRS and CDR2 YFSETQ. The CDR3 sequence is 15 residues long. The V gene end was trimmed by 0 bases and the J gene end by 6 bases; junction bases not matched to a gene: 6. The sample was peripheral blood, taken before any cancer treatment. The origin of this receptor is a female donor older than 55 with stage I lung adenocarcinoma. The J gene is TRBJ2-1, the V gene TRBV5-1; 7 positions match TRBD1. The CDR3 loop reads CASSLAGQTINEQFF. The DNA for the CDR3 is TGCGCCAGCAGCTTGGCGGGACAGACTATCAATGAGCAGTTCTTC.